The present entry profiles one TCR beta chain with its context. Its antigen is as yet unknown. These data come from a study of cytomegalovirus exposure and HLA in healthy donors. Study-level results: Accurate prediction of most subjects' HLA-A and HLA-B alleles from TCR beta sequences was reported. TCR beta chain V- and J-gene trimming was linked, in a later analysis, to a missense variant in DCLRE1C.

PCR was performed using 60 Vbeta and 13 Jbeta primers. The data were produced by immunoSEQ multiplex PCR, yet TCRdb's version contains in-frame clones alone and is incomplete. The sample includes 82,000 or so clones, about 9.5% seen only once; the top ten take more than 20%. The TCR was taken from a man aged 55 to 70 in good health and CMV-seropositive. Source material: PBMCs.

In DNA, the CDR3 is TGTGCCAGCATGAGGGAGGGAAATCAGCCCCAGCATTTT. Protein: CASMREGNQPQHF. The rearrangement uses TRBV2 and TRBJ1-5, with D unresolved. The germline V gene has CDR1 SNHLY and CDR2 FYNNEI. The germline V and J ends were trimmed by 7 bases and 4 bases, with 11 bases remaining between them. This CDR3 is built from 13 residues.